This TCR beta chain originates from a study of blood T cell repertoires in COVID-19. Study overall: Sites across the United States, Italy and Spain contributed samples from acute and convalescent COVID-19. T cells, B-cell-depleted T cells, or PBMCs provided the cDNA or gDNA that served as material.

The CDR3 runs 16 residues. V shed 4 bases and J 0 bases; nucleotides not matched to a gene: 6. CDR1 and CDR2 (germline): MNHNS, SASEGT. Authors' analysis steps: Estimation of nucleated cell counts relied on the amplification of reference gene primers. TCRdb's copy holds only in-frame clones and misses some; the assay was immunoSEQ multiplex PCR. Clone size and the V and J calls come from that table; the DNA yielded D and trimming. The sample includes 120,000 or so clones, roughly 88% of them seen just once. J is TRBJ1-3 and V is TRBV6-1, with 7 nucleotides matching TRBD1. Sequenced: peripheral blood. The TCR originated in a man between 45 and 60 years old with acute or convalescent COVID-19. CDR3 sequence reads: CASSVGQSLSGNTIYF. In DNA form, the CDR3 reads TGTGCCAGCAGTGTGGGACAGAGCCTCTCTGGAAACACCATATATTTT.